Sequencing of this T cell receptor (beta chain) was carried out in a study of human T cells and chemical hapten exposure. In the study overall: Weekly administration of diphenylcyclopropenone to the scalp of patients continued throughout the roughly 23-week study.

The time point was: patch test 3, about 24 weeks after DPC sensitization. Regarding treatment: therapeutic diphenylcyclopropenone sensitization with weekly scalp DPC. Trimming left V 2 bases short and J 3 bases short, with 14 bases between. This CDR3 region has 15 residues. CDR1 SEHNR and CDR2 FQNEAQ come from the germline V gene (reference sequence). TCRdb reanalysed the RACE reads using MiXCR and keeps one entry per CDR3 protein. The sample includes 180,000 or so distinct CDR3 sequences, 24% of them seen just once. This clonotype was detected once. This receptor was obtained from a woman in her thirties or forties with alopecia areata. Some clones in this sample may be carry-over from other donors' samples. The J gene is TRBJ2-7, the V gene TRBV7-9, with D perhaps matching TRBD1 or TRBD2 (6 bases each). The sequences come from whole blood, collected in connection with sensitization to the hapten diphenylcyclopropenone (DPC). DNA for the CDR3: TGTGCCAGCAGCTTACATGGGGGGCCCGGCTACGAGCAGTACTTC. Translated: CASSLHGGPGYEQYF.